The clone carrying this T cell receptor (beta chain) came up once. Its antigen is undetermined. Profiling relied on immunoSEQ multiplex PCR, and the TCRdb table lists in-frame clones only, not all of them. The sample lists about 40,000 clones, 85% to 90% seen once, with about 3.5% in the top ten. The data originate from a study of T cells in localized non-small cell lung cancer. Regarding the study as a whole: The highest T cell clonality was in uninvolved adjacent lung, above tumor.

CDR3 length: 16 amino acids. Germline V gene sequence: CDR1 SGHRS, CDR2 YFSETQ. Losses at the gene ends were 0 bases for V and 4 bases for J; bases not matched to a gene: 8. The chain employs TRBV5-1 and TRBJ2-7, with 9 bases matching TRBD1. The TCR was taken from a man between 18 and 49 years old with stage I lung adenocarcinoma. The sequenced sample was peripheral blood, obtained before any cancer treatment. CDR3 amino acids: CASSLVAGTGLYEQYF. The CDR3 coding sequence is TGCGCCAGCAGCTTGGTAGCCGGGACAGGGTTATACGAGCAGTACTTC.